The 17 T cell receptor beta chains below all came from one sample that was sequenced in a study of T cells in Graves' hyperthyroidism and ophthalmopathy. RNA transcripts served as the template for amplifying TCR beta CDR3 regions. TCR CDR3 regions were first amplified by RT-PCR with HTBI primers. TCRdb redid the calling of the multiplex PCR reads with MiXCR, one entry per CDR3 protein. The repertoire consists of around 520,000 distinct CDR3 sequences, with 13% to 15% occurring once and the leading ten covering about 15%. The source material was blood. These receptor sequences come from a woman aged 40 to 50 with Graves' hyperthyroidism.

On this clonotype: One end of the junction fails to match germline, which may point to a read error. The chain carries TRBV7-9 and TRBJ2-1; 14 positions agree with TRBD2. CDR3 length: 16 amino acids. Looked up from germline, CDR1 is SEHNR and CDR2 is FQNEAQ (reference sequence). CDR3 sequence: CASSLEPTSGRAEQFF. CDR3 sequence (DNA): TGCGCCAGCAGCTTGGAACCGACTAGCGGGAGGGCTGAGCAGTTCTTC. Full variable domain (remainder filled in from reference TRBV7-9 and TRBJ2-1): DTGVSQNPRHKITKRGQNVTFRCDPISEHNRLYWYRQTLGQGPEFLTYFQNEAQLEKSRLLSDRFSAERPKGSFSTLEIQRTEQGDSAMYLCASSLEPTSGRAEQFFGPGTRLTVL.

This clonotype was seen at least ten times. This chain connects TRBV28 to TRBJ1-3, with a weak D call TRBD1 (5 bases). CDR3 size: 15 residues. The germline gives CDR1 MDHEN, CDR2 SYDVKM. V was clipped by 5 bases and J by 4 bases, with 15 bases between them. CDR3 sequence: CASSASPGTGNTIYF. CDR3 sequence (DNA): TGTGCCAGCAGTGCTAGTCCAGGGACCGGAAACACCATATATTTT. Full variable domain (outside the CDR3, taken from reference TRBV28 and TRBJ1-3): DVKVTQSSRYLVKRTGEKVFLECVQDMDHENMFWYRQDPGLGLRLIYFSYDVKMKEKGDIPEGYSVSREKKERFSLILESASTNQTSMYLCASSASPGTGNTIYFGEGSWLTVV.

There are many counts of this clonotype. This chain's CDR3 is CASSLGRGTGTSYYGYTF. The CDR3 nucleotides read TGTGCCAGCAGTTTGGGCAGGGGGACAGGTACCTCCTACTATGGCTACACCTTC. The chain links TRBV28 to TRBJ1-2; 8 positions agree with TRBD1. The germline CDR1 and CDR2 sequences are MDHEN and SYDVKM. V lost 3 bases and J lost 3; bases outside the gene matches: 15. The CDR3 has 18 residues.

This clonotype occurred a few times. The chain employs TRBV6-5 and TRBJ2-5; 10 bases agree with TRBD2. Losses at the gene ends were 4 bases for V and 0 bases for J; bases not matched to a gene: 2. The CDR3 sequence is 15 residues long. Germline values: CDR1 MNHEY, CDR2 SVGAGI. The CDR3 DNA reads TGTGCCAGCAGTTTTACTAGCGGGAACCAAGAGACCCAGTACTTC. Translation: CASSFTSGNQETQYF.

This clonotype was observed at least ten times. This chain uses TRBV20-1 with TRBJ2-5; 7 bases are shared with TRBD2. CDR3 size: 13 residues. J lost 5 bases, V lost 5 bases, and 8 bases had no gene match. The germline V gene encodes CDR1 DFQATT and CDR2 SNEGSKA (reference sequence). The CDR3 nucleotides read TGCAGTGCTCCTCCGGGAGCGGGGGAGACCCAGTACTTC. Residues: CSAPPGAGETQYF.

This clonotype was recorded at least ten times. The gene calls are TRBV28 and TRBJ1-1; 10 bases agree with TRBD1. The CDR3 length is 16 residues. Germline-derived CDR1 and CDR2 are MDHEN and SYDVKM. J lost 1 base, V lost 5 bases, and 7 bases had no gene match. The CDR3: CASSPGWDRGNTEAFF. The CDR3 DNA follows: TGTGCCAGCAGTCCCGGGTGGGACAGGGGGAACACTGAAGCTTTCTTT.

This clonotype was seen ten or more times. V usage is TRBV11-2 and J usage is TRBJ2-1, with 8 bases lining up with TRBD2. The V and J ends lost 5 bases and 2 bases, in that order; junction bases with no gene match: 5. This CDR3 region has 15 residues. Per the germline V gene, CDR1 is SGHAT and CDR2 is FQNNGV. CDR3 region: CASSANGGAYNEQFF. CDR3 nucleotides: TGTGCCAGCAGCGCGAACGGGGGGGCCTACAATGAGCAGTTCTTC.

Many counts were recorded for this clonotype. The V call is TRBV11-1, the J call TRBJ2-3, with D possibly being TRBD1 (5 bases). Trimming left V 1 base short and J 6 bases short, with 8 bases between. The CDR3 totals 13 residues. Germline CDR1 and CDR2: SGHAT and FQDESV (reference sequence). Here the CDR3 reads CASSLEPGDTQYF. The CDR3 nucleotides read TGTGCCAGCAGCTTAGAGCCAGGGGATACGCAGTATTTT.

Regarding this clonotype: A much larger clone differs from this one at a single base, so this may be a read error. The chain couples TRBV3-1 to TRBJ2-1, with no clear D. Per the germline V gene, CDR1 is LGHDT and CDR2 is YNNKEL (reference sequence). The CDR3 loop spans 14 amino acids. V dropped 2 bases and J dropped 6 bases, with 11 bases sitting between them. CDR3 DNA: TGTGCCAGCAGCCAATCCCAAGCCCGCAATGAGCAGTTCTTC. This codes for CASSQSQARNEQFF.

The rearrangement joins TRBV27 to TRBJ2-2; 8 bases are shared with TRBD2. CDR3 length: 15 amino acids. The V and J ends lost 0 bases and 7 bases, in that order; junction bases with no gene match: 4. Germline CDR1 MNHEY, CDR2 SMNVEV (reference sequence). In nucleotides, the CDR3 is TGTGCCAGCAGTTTATCGGGACTAGGGGGCGGGGAGCTGTTTTTT. Residues: CASSLSGLGGGELFF.

This clonotype occurred many times. V gene TRBV5-1 combines with J gene TRBJ1-1, with D tentatively TRBD1 (6 bases). Germline V gene data show CDR1 as SGHRS and CDR2 as YFSETQ. Trimming removed 0 bases from V and 4 bases from J, with 13 bases in between. The CDR3 has 15 residues. The CDR3 region is CASSLEGVISTEAFF. The DNA of the CDR3 is TGCGCCAGCAGCTTGGAGGGGGTAATTTCCACTGAAGCTTTCTTT.

There are many counts of this clonotype. The chain joins TRBV30 to TRBJ2-2; 9 bases align to TRBD1. Germline lookup yields CDR1 GTSNPN and CDR2 SVGIG (reference sequence). CDR3 length: 15 amino acids. The V segment lost 3 bases and the J segment 5 bases; nucleotides outside the gene matches: 7. CDR3 loop: CAWSEQGARTGELFF. CDR3 sequence (DNA): TGTGCCTGGAGCGAACAGGGGGCGAGGACCGGGGAGCTGTTTTTT.

In this sample, this clonotype turned up many times. The chain recombines TRBV11-2 with TRBJ2-7; D ambiguous. The CDR3 is made up of 12 amino acids. The germline gives CDR1 SGHAT, CDR2 FQNNGV. V lost 5 bases and J lost 0, with 5 bases in between. The CDR3 DNA reads as TGTGCCAGCAGCCCTATCTCCTACGAGCAGTACTTC. Its translation: CASSPISYEQYF.

This clonotype was seen many times. CDR3 sequence (DNA): TGCGCCAGCGGGGAAGCCTCGGGGGAGAACACTGAAGCTTTCTTT. It encodes CASGEASGENTEAFF. This chain links TRBV5-1 with TRBJ1-1; TRBD1 might be the D (5 bases). V was shortened by 7 bases and J by 1 base, with 17 bases between the two germline ends. The CDR3 contains 15 residues. Germline V gives CDR1 SGHRS, CDR2 YFSETQ.

The genes are TRBV20-1 and TRBJ2-7, with 7 bases aligning to TRBD2. After removal of 4 bases from V and 2 bases from J, the junction contained 5 bases not matched to a gene. The CDR3 contains 13 residues. Germline CDR1 is DFQATT and CDR2 is SNEGSKA (reference sequence). For the CDR3, the DNA is TGCAGTGCTAATGGGGAGGGAACCTACGAGCAGTACTTC. Its translation is CSANGEGTYEQYF.

This sequence joins TRBV27 and TRBJ2-7, with D possibly being TRBD1 or TRBD2 (5 bases each). There are 14 residues in the CDR3. Germline CDR1 MNHEY, CDR2 SMNVEV (reference sequence). Deletions cut 3 bases from V and 6 bases from J, with 15 bases between. CDR3 residues: CASSFGTALGEQYF. The CDR3 DNA is TGTGCCAGCAGTTTTGGGACGGCACTCGGCGAGCAGTACTTC.

The rearrangement joins TRBV12-3 or TRBV12-4 to TRBJ2-3, with TRBD2 matching over 12 bases. This CDR3 contains 21 residues. V lost 3 bases, J lost 5 bases, and 21 bases stayed unmatched. CDR3 DNA: TGTGCCAGCAGTTTGTGGATTGTTTCACGGACTAGCGGGAAAGATGGAGATACGCAGTATTTT. This encodes CASSLWIVSRTSGKDGDTQYF.